The 27 T cell receptor beta chains below all came from one sample that was sequenced in a study of T cell responses to AZD1222 COVID-19 vaccine. TCRdb's table, derived via immunoSEQ multiplex PCR, lists solely in-frame clones and lacks some. This sample has 89,000 or so clones; 80% to 90% occur once, and the top ten carry around 8.2%. The sequencing used peripheral blood, collected on day 0 of AZD1222 vaccination. The source is an adult in good health.

The rearrangement uses TRBV7-2 and TRBJ2-7, with TRBD2 identical over 7 bases. This CDR3 has 14 residues. V dropped 5 bases and J dropped 2; count of bases not matched to a gene: 6. Looked up from germline, CDR1 is SGHTA and CDR2 is FQGNSA. CDR3 in DNA: TGTGCCAGCAGCCGCGGGACTACTGCCTACGAGCAGTACTTC. Protein: CASSRGTTAYEQYF. Filled out from reference TRBV7-2 and TRBJ2-7, the complete variable domain reads GAGVSQSPSNKVTEKGKDVELRCDPISGHTALYWYRQSLGQGLEFLIYFQGNSAPDKSGLPSDRFSAERTGGSVSTLTIQRTQQEDSAVYLCASSRGTTAYEQYFGPGTRLTVT.

The J gene is TRBJ1-2, the V gene TRBV11-2; tentatively, D is TRBD1 (5 bases). This CDR3 spans 14 amino acids. Germline CDR1 SGHAT, CDR2 FQNNGV. With 4 bases removed from V and 7 bases from J, the gap between germline ends came to 16 bases. This chain's CDR3 is CASSSYNQGSGYTF. In nucleotides, the CDR3 is TGTGCCAGCAGCTCCTATAATCAGGGCTCTGGCTACACCTTC.

This clone was observed a handful of times. The CDR3 DNA follows: TGTGCCAGCAGCTCTCAGGGAAACGGCTACACCTTC. Its protein product is CASSSQGNGYTF. The V and J genes are TRBV5-6 and TRBJ1-2, with a possible D match to TRBD1 (5 bases). With 3 bases removed from V and 8 bases from J, the gap between germline ends came to 11 bases. The CDR3 extends over 12 amino acids. Germline assignment: CDR1 SGHDT and CDR2 YYEEEE.

The J gene is TRBJ1-1, the V gene TRBV19, with D uncertain. This CDR3 contains 14 residues. Trimming pared 4 bases from V and 5 bases from J, leaving 14 bases between. Germline CDR1 reads LNHDA; CDR2 reads SQIVND (reference sequence). This chain's CDR3 is CASSTLRRVTEAFF. CDR3 bases: TGTGCCAGTAGTACCCTCCGGAGGGTGACTGAAGCTTTCTTT.

This chain connects TRBV24-1 to TRBJ1-1; TRBD1 might be the D (6 bases). Germline loops: CDR1 KGHDR, CDR2 SFDVKD. CDR3 size: 13 residues. Trimming took 8 bases from V and 4 from J, leaving 13 bases between them. The CDR3 DNA sequence: TGTGCCACCATGGGCAGGGGTGGCACTGAAGCTTTCTTT. Its translation is CATMGRGGTEAFF.

This clone showed up just once. V gene TRBV7-9 combines with J gene TRBJ1-6; D possibly corresponds to TRBD1 (6 bases). Germline loops: CDR1 SEHNR, CDR2 FQNEAQ (reference sequence). The V end was cut by 8 bases, the J end by 8 bases, with 10 bases between. The CDR3 has 12 amino acids. The CDR3, as DNA: TGTGCCAGCGCCAGACAGGATTCACCCCTCCACTTT. Encoded protein: CASARQDSPLHF.

The chain uses TRBV24-1 and TRBJ2-3, with TRBD2 matching over 11 bases. The V gene's germline CDR1 is KGHDR and CDR2 SFDVKD. With 12 bases clipped from V and 3 bases from J, the junction kept 10 bases outside the gene matches. This CDR3 contains 15 residues. CDR3 in DNA: TGTGCCCCAATCGGACTAGCGGGCCGGACAGATACGCAGTATTTT. This gives the protein CAPIGLAGRTDTQYF.

The chain uses TRBV5-5 and TRBJ2-4; the D gene could be TRBD1 or TRBD2 (5 bases each). The germline CDR1 and CDR2 sequences are SGHKS and YYEKEE (reference sequence). Trimming stripped 4 bases from V and 4 bases from J, with 9 bases between. This CDR3 region has 13 residues. In DNA, the CDR3 is TGTGCCAGCAGCGGGACGGATAAAAACATTCAGTACTTC. This translates into CASSGTDKNIQYF.

This clone was picked up one time. This rearrangement joins TRBV6-2 or TRBV6-3 to TRBJ2-7, with TRBD2 matching 9 bases. The germline gives CDR1 MNHEY, CDR2 SVGEGT. Germline trimming cut 6 bases from V and 3 bases from J; bases unmatched to any gene: 6. The CDR3 has 14 amino acids. The CDR3 nucleotides are TGTGCCAGCAGCCCCCTGCGGGGGGGCTACGAGCAGTACTTC. Its protein is CASSPLRGGYEQYF.

The gene calls are TRBV12-3 or TRBV12-4 and TRBJ2-3; D not resolved. Deletions cut 3 bases from V and 2 bases from J, with 3 bases between. The CDR3 has 12 residues. This chain's CDR3 is CASSFVTDTQYF. The CDR3, as DNA: TGTGCCAGCAGTTTCGTCACAGATACGCAGTATTTT.

The gene calls are TRBV7-9 and TRBJ1-4; D possibly corresponds to TRBD1 (5 bases). Germline V CDR1 and CDR2: SEHNR, FQNEAQ (reference sequence). This CDR3 has 15 residues. The ends were cut back, 4 bases at V and 4 bases at J, with 13 bases in the middle. CDR3 amino acids: CASSYGTVDNEKLFF. As DNA, the CDR3 is TGTGCCAGCAGCTACGGGACGGTCGATAATGAAAAACTGTTTTTT.

The chain uses TRBV29-1 and TRBJ2-7, with 10 bases that match TRBD2. With 5 bases clipped from V and 6 bases from J, the junction kept 4 bases outside the gene matches. Germline-derived CDR1 and CDR2 are SQVTM and ANQGSEA. CDR3 length: 12 amino acids. This chain's CDR3 is CSVSSGRTEQYF. The CDR3 DNA reads as TGCAGCGTTTCTAGCGGGAGAACCGAGCAGTACTTC.

About this clone: Germline is not matched at one junction end, which may reflect a read error. CDR3: CASSEDRSGYGYTF. As DNA, the CDR3 is TGTGCCAGCAGCGAAGACAGGTCAGGCTATGGCTACACCTTC. V and J are TRBV2 and TRBJ1-2, with D maybe TRBD1 (6 bases). The CDR3 loop spans 14 amino acids. CDR1 is SNHLY, CDR2 FYNNEI, per germline.

The V gene is TRBV5-4, the J gene TRBJ2-7, with TRBD2 matching 9 bases. The CDR3 is 15 residues long. The germline V gene encodes CDR1 SGHNT and CDR2 YYREEE (reference sequence). Trimming took 4 bases from V and 3 from J; bases not matched to a gene: 8. CDR3 in amino acids: CASSPSSGNFYEQYF. In nucleotides, the CDR3 is TGTGCCAGCAGCCCGTCTAGCGGGAACTTCTACGAGCAGTACTTC.

This chain uses TRBV19 with TRBJ1-5; possible D gene TRBD1, 5 bases. CDR3 size: 13 residues. CDR1 is LNHDA, CDR2 SQIVND, per germline (reference sequence). Trimming stripped 9 bases from V and 6 bases from J, with 15 bases between. The CDR3 here is CASGEGYSQPQHF. Written as DNA, the CDR3 is TGTGCCAGCGGGGAGGGGTACAGTCAGCCCCAGCATTTT. The full variable domain, its missing parts supplied by reference TRBV19 and TRBJ1-5, is DGGITQSPKYLFRKEGQNVTLSCEQNLNHDAMYWYRQDPGQGLRLIYYSQIVNDFQKGDIAEGYSVSREKKESFPLTVTSAQKNPTAFYLCASGEGYSQPQHFGDGTRLSIL.

The table lists this clone with a count of one. The chain combines TRBV7-9 with TRBJ2-6; D is undetermined. Trimming pared 5 bases from V and 0 bases from J, leaving 8 bases between. Looked up from germline, CDR1 is SEHNR and CDR2 is FQNEAQ (reference sequence). CDR3 length equals 15 residues. This CDR3 reads CASSHYSSGANVLTF. The CDR3 nucleotides are TGTGCCAGCAGCCACTACAGCTCTGGGGCCAACGTCCTGACTTTC.

This chain connects TRBV2 to TRBJ1-1; D possibly corresponds to TRBD1 (6 bases). The CDR3 is 14 amino acids. V lost 8 bases, J lost 4 bases, and 17 bases lay in between. CDR1 and CDR2 from the germline V gene are SNHLY and FYNNEI. The CDR3 DNA sequence: TGTGCCAGCCAACGTCAGGGGCTTGGCACTGAAGCTTTCTTT. It translates to CASQRQGLGTEAFF.

V is TRBV28 and J is TRBJ2-1, with 9 bases that match TRBD2. Germline V lookup: CDR1 MDHEN, CDR2 SYDVKM. J lost 7 bases, V lost 6 bases, and 16 bases had no gene match. This CDR3 has 17 residues. The chain's CDR3 is CASSPPLAGGPRNEQFF. CDR3 DNA: TGTGCCAGCAGCCCCCCCTTGGCGGGAGGGCCAAGGAATGAGCAGTTCTTC.

The chain links TRBV6-6 to TRBJ1-5; the D gene is possibly TRBD1 (5 bases). Trimming removed 9 bases from V and 7 bases from J, with 13 bases in between. CDR1 and CDR2 from the germline V gene are MNHNY and SVGAGI (reference sequence). The CDR3 loop spans 12 amino acids. CDR3 bases: TGTGCCAGTAGGACACGGGAACAGCCCCAGCATTTT. As protein: CASRTREQPQHF.

This chain joins TRBV6-2 or TRBV6-3 and TRBJ1-1, with D unresolved. CDR3 length: 12 residues. V shed 1 base and J shed 1 base, with 1 base lying between them. Germline-derived CDR1 and CDR2 are MNHEY and SVGEGT. The CDR3 loop is CASSYWNTEAFF. The DNA for the CDR3 is TGTGCCAGCAGTTACTGGAACACTGAAGCTTTCTTT.

The chain employs TRBV2 and TRBJ2-3, with a possible D match to TRBD2 (5 bases). Germline V gives CDR1 SNHLY, CDR2 FYNNEI. The CDR3 totals 13 residues. Trimming pared 10 bases from V and 2 bases from J, leaving 13 bases between. The CDR3 DNA is TGTGCCACCCAGGACTTATACACAGATACGCAGTATTTT. Residues: CATQDLYTDTQYF.

This clone turned up a few times. J is TRBJ2-1 and V is TRBV7-2; 11 bases line up with TRBD2. Germline-derived CDR1 and CDR2 are SGHTA and FQGNSA. After removal of 7 bases from V and 7 bases from J, the junction contained 9 bases not matched to a gene. The CDR3 has 15 amino acids. In DNA form, the CDR3 reads TGTGCCAGCACCCCGGGACTAGCGGAAAAGAATGAGCAGTTCTTC. Translated: CASTPGLAEKNEQFF.

The genes are TRBV11-1 and TRBJ2-5; the D gene is possibly TRBD1 (6 bases). The CDR3 has 14 amino acids. Germline values: CDR1 SGHAT, CDR2 FQDESV (reference sequence). Trimming removed 5 bases from V and 3 bases from J, with 13 bases in between. In nucleotides, the CDR3 is TGTGCCAGCAGCCGTCGGGACACCGAAGAGACCCAGTACTTC. As protein: CASSRRDTEETQYF.

The rearrangement joins TRBV3-1 (or the pseudogene TRBV3-2) to TRBJ1-2; D is possibly TRBD1 (5 bases). This CDR3 spans 16 amino acids. V shed 3 bases and J shed 8 bases, with 22 bases lying between them. Germline V gives CDR1 LGHDT, CDR2 YNNKEL (reference sequence). In nucleotides, the CDR3 is TGTGCCAGCAGCCAGGCCTCTCTCCGGGACCGGTGGGGCTACACCTTC. It translates to CASSQASLRDRWGYTF.

Here the CDR3 reads CASSSGFIGIKTSQNEQFF. In nucleotides, the CDR3 is TGTGCCAGCAGTTCAGGCTTCATCGGAATTAAGACTAGTCAGAATGAGCAGTTCTTC. This rearrangement joins TRBV7-9 to TRBJ2-1; D is perhaps TRBD2 (6 bases). Trimming pared 6 bases from V and 7 bases from J, leaving 31 bases between. Germline V lookup: CDR1 SEHNR, CDR2 FQNEAQ (reference sequence). This CDR3 is 19 amino acids long.

V usage is TRBV2 and J usage is TRBJ2-5; 12 nucleotides align to TRBD2. The CDR3 has 15 amino acids. V lost 6 bases and J lost 4; bases outside the gene matches: 6. The germline CDR1 and CDR2 sequences are SNHLY and FYNNEI. The CDR3 is CASRRTSGEGETQYF. CDR3 in DNA: TGTGCCAGCAGGAGGACTAGCGGGGAGGGAGAGACCCAGTACTTC. The variable domain in full, completed from reference TRBV2 and TRBJ2-5, reads EPEVTQTPSHQVTQMGQEVILRCVPISNHLYFYWYRQILGQKVEFLVSFYNNEISEKSEIFDDQFSVERPDGSNFTLKIRSTKLEDSAMYFCASRRTSGEGETQYFGPGTRLLVL.

This chain joins TRBV19 and TRBJ1-3; D gene uncertain. The CDR3 is 13 residues long. The germline V and J ends were trimmed by 9 bases and 7 bases, with 16 bases remaining between them. Germline loops: CDR1 LNHDA, CDR2 SQIVND (reference sequence). The CDR3 DNA follows: TGTGCCAGCAGGAAGTTTATGGGGAACACCATATATTTT. Amino acids: CASRKFMGNTIYF.